The sequence of this TCR beta chain was determined in a study of shared clonotypes between healthy human individuals. As for the study in general: Per donor, CD8 memory used one plate, CD8 naive used two, CD4 memory used three and CD4 naive used three.

Here immunoSEQ multiplex PCR was the method, and the copy in TCRdb shows in-frame clones only, minus some. The data hold around 1 million clones, with 76% observed a single time. A split of CD4+ cells into CD45RA+ naive and CD45RA-negative memory subsets was performed. The V end was cut by 3 bases, the J end by 4 bases, with 8 bases between. The germline V gene encodes CDR1 SGHDT and CDR2 YYEEEE. CDR3 length: 12 residues. General observations from the study: Though the depth was large, rarefaction showed that sorted-subset sequencing was incomplete.

This clone has a handful of counts. Its specificity is unknown. This chain joins TRBV5-6 and TRBJ2-7, with D uncertain. Specimen: memory CD4+ T cells sorted from blood. The subset: CD45RA-negative fraction. The receptor comes from a man between 18 and 35 years old in good health. The CDR3: CASSYAGYEQYF. The CDR3 region has the DNA TGTGCCAGCAGCTATGCAGGTTACGAGCAGTACTTC.